Listed below are T cell receptor beta chains from one sample, sequenced in a study of blood T cell repertoires in COVID-19. Repertoires were generated with immunoSEQ multiplex PCR, while TCRdb's copy carries only in-frame clones and drops some. The sample has approximately 200,000 clones; 80% to 90% are singletons. Sequenced sample: PBMCs or T cells enriched from blood (not recorded which). The receptors were gathered from a woman in her 30s who had been exposed to COVID-19. CDR3s include the opening cysteine and the closing phenylalanine or tryptophan. A D gene is named only where the DNA matches it firmly. Clone size is shown for a subset of rows, as once, few, many or a class of expanded clone.

d_gene,abundance,v_gene,j_gene,CDR3nt,CDR3aa
TRBD1,-,TRBV28,TRBJ2-7,TGTGCCAGCAGTTCGGGACAGGAATTCCGCGAGCAGTACTTC,CASSSGQEFREQYF
-,-,TRBV10-2,TRBJ1-6,TGCGCCAGCAGTCTCGGGGTTCGCTCCTATAATTCACCCCTCCACTTT,CASSLGVRSYNSPLHF
-,once,TRBV3-1/TRBV3-2,TRBJ1-5,TGTGCCAGCAGCCAAGATCGAGAGATCAGCAATCAGCCCCAGCATTTT,CASSQDREISNQPQHF
-,-,TRBV30,TRBJ1-1,TGTGCCTGGAGAACAGGGTTGTGGACTGAAGCTTTCTTT,CAWRTGLWTEAFF
TRBD2,-,TRBV5-5,TRBJ2-3,TGTGCCAGCAGCTTGGGACTAGCCCTCACAGATACGCAGTATTTT,CASSLGLALTDTQYF
TRBD2,-,TRBV3-1/TRBV3-2,TRBJ2-7,TGTGCCAGCAGCCAAGAAGGTATCGTGGCTAGCGGGGACTACGAGCAGTACTTC,CASSQEGIVASGDYEQYF
TRBD1,-,TRBV7-7,TRBJ2-1,TGTGCCAGCAGCTCGAGTGGACAGGCCGGTAATGAGCAGTTCTTC,CASSSSGQAGNEQFF
TRBD1,-,TRBV13,TRBJ1-2,TGTGCCAGCAGCACTCGGACAGGGAGCCATATAGGCTACACCTTC,CASSTRTGSHIGYTF
TRBD2,-,TRBV5-4,TRBJ2-3,TGTGCCAGCAGCTTGGGGGGACTAGCGGGGGACACAGATACGCAGTATTTT,CASSLGGLAGDTDTQYF
-,-,TRBV19,TRBJ1-5,TGTGCCAGTACCTCAGGGGCCTATAGCAATCAGCCCCAGCATTTT,CASTSGAYSNQPQHF
-,-,TRBV4-1,TRBJ2-7,TGCGCCAGCAGCCATGACACCGCCTACGAGCAGTACTTC,CASSHDTAYEQYF
TRBD1,-,TRBV30,TRBJ1-6,TGTGCCTGGACAGGGGGAAATTCACCCCTCCACTTT,CAWTGGNSPLHF
-,-,TRBV12-5,TRBJ2-2,TGTGCTAGTGGTTTGGTAATAATGAAGCCGAACACCGGGGAGCTGTTTTTT,CASGLVIMKPNTGELFF
TRBD1,once,TRBV5-6,TRBJ1-2,TGTGCCGGACAGGACCGGACTAACTATGGCTACACCTTC,CAGQDRTNYGYTF
-,-,TRBV9,TRBJ1-2,TGTGCCAGCAGCTCAACCGAGTATGGCTACACCTTC,CASSSTEYGYTF
-,-,TRBV27,TRBJ1-3,TGTGCCAGCAGTTCCTTGCTCGGCGACAGATCCTCTGGAAACACCATATATTTT,CASSSLLGDRSSGNTIYF
-,-,TRBV12-3/TRBV12-4,TRBJ1-2,TGTGCCAGCAGCCCCAGGGGCGACTATGGCTACACCTTC,CASSPRGDYGYTF
-,-,TRBV3-1/TRBV3-2,TRBJ2-3,TGTGCCAGCAGCCAAGACCCCCTAGCCGAGACTAGCACAGATACGCAGTATTTT,CASSQDPLAETSTDTQYF
-,-,TRBV10-3,TRBJ1-3,TGTGCCATCTTTTCAGGGGATGGAAACACCATATATTTT,CAIFSGDGNTIYF
-,-,TRBV5-5,TRBJ2-5,TGTGCCAGCAACCTTCAAAGAGAGGGGACCCAGTACTTC,CASNLQREGTQYF
-,-,TRBV4-2,TRBJ2-3,TGTGCCAGCAGCCAAGGAGTTGTTGGGCAGGGCACAGATACGCAGTATTTT,CASSQGVVGQGTDTQYF
-,-,TRBV2,TRBJ2-1,TGTGCCAGCACGGAGACTAACACCTACAATGAGCAGTTCTTC,CASTETNTYNEQFF
-,-,TRBV2,TRBJ2-3,TGTGCCAGCAGCTTAGCGGAAACCACAGATACGCAGTATTTT,CASSLAETTDTQYF
-,-,TRBV5-6,TRBJ2-2,TGTGCCAGCAGCTTGGCCGTCTGGGGGCGCGGGGAGCTGTTTTTT,CASSLAVWGRGELFF
-,-,TRBV3-1/TRBV3-2,TRBJ1-6,TGTGCCAGCAGCCAAGATGGGCCCCCTTCACCCCTCCACTTT,CASSQDGPPSPLHF
-,-,TRBV9,TRBJ2-5,TGTGCCAGCAGCGTAGGTGGCAGCGTGTACCAAGAGACCCAGTACTTC,CASSVGGSVYQETQYF
-,-,TRBV19,TRBJ1-2,TGTGCCAGTACCCCTGGGCAGGGCGGAGGCTACACCTTC,CASTPGQGGGYTF
-,-,TRBV24-1,TRBJ1-2,TGTGCCACCGGGGACGTCGCGGGAGGCTACACCTTC,CATGDVAGGYTF
TRBD1,-,TRBV18,TRBJ2-2,TGTGCCAGCTCAGCAACAGGGGCCAACACCGGGGAGCTGTTTTTT,CASSATGANTGELFF
-,-,TRBV21-1,TRBJ2-7,TGTGCCAGCAGCAGACAGGGGGGTTACGAGCAGTACTTC,CASSRQGGYEQYF
TRBD1,-,TRBV5-1,TRBJ1-2,TGCGCCAGCAGCGAGGGGACAGCCTCTAACTATGGCTACACCTTC,CASSEGTASNYGYTF
TRBD1,-,TRBV10-1,TRBJ1-2,TGCGCCAGCTTTGACAGGGGGCGCGTCAACTATGGCTACACCTTC,CASFDRGRVNYGYTF
-,-,TRBV5-1,TRBJ2-5,TGCGCCAGCAGCTTGGTCCTAGACTATGTATTAGAGACCCAGTACTTC,CASSLVLDYVLETQYF
-,-,TRBV30,TRBJ1-6,TGTGCCTGGAGGCGGGATAATTCACCCCTCCACTTT,CAWRRDNSPLHF
TRBD1,-,TRBV6-5,TRBJ1-4,TGTGCCAGCAACAGATCGGACAGGGAAAAACTGTTTTTT,CASNRSDREKLFF
TRBD1,-,TRBV24-1,TRBJ2-1,TGTGCCACCAGTGAGGGACAGGGGAATGACAATGAGCAGTTCTTC,CATSEGQGNDNEQFF
TRBD1,-,TRBV9,TRBJ1-2,TGTGCCAGCAGCGTAGAAGGACAGGGGCATTTCGGCTACACCTTC,CASSVEGQGHFGYTF